These 21 T cell receptor beta chains share one sample of origin, sequenced in a study of T-cell memory formation after mild COVID-19. TCRdb re-analysed the 5' RACE reads in MiXCR, keeping a single row per CDR3 protein. The table has about 430,000 distinct CDR3 sequences, roughly 18% seen once. Sequencing was carried out using PBMCs or a T cell subset sorted from them (not recorded which). Receptor source: a man aged 18 to 29 who had mild COVID-19 (a few samples of this study predate the infection). Cell type and time point are not known.

This clonotype was recorded a few times. The V gene is TRBV5-1, the J gene TRBJ2-5; the D is unclear. Germline CDR1 SGHRS, CDR2 YFSETQ. CDR3 size: 14 residues. Trimming took 0 bases from V and 4 from J, leaving 10 bases between them. The CDR3 bases are TGCGCCAGCAGCTTGGCCAAGGGTCCAGAGACCCAGTACTTC. Residues: CASSLAKGPETQYF.

This clonotype has only a few counts. This chain uses TRBV7-2 with TRBJ2-3; TRBD2 matches at 9 bases. The germline V gene has CDR1 SGHTA and CDR2 FQGNSA. The CDR3 spans 16 residues. V was pared by 4 bases and J by 1 base, with 6 bases of the junction left unmatched. The CDR3, as DNA: TGTGCCAGCAGCTGGGGCGGGGGGGCCGGCACAGATACGCAGTATTTT. Residues: CASSWGGGAGTDTQYF.

CDR3 sequence (DNA): TGCAGTGCTACCTATGATATATGGACAGGGGGCAACCTCCACTTT. Its translation: CSATYDIWTGGNLHF. The chain uses TRBV20-1 and TRBJ1-6; TRBD1 agrees at 11 bases. The germline V gene has CDR1 DFQATT and CDR2 SNEGSKA (reference sequence). The CDR3 runs to 15 residues. The ends lost 4 bases at V and 15 bases at J; junction bases unmatched: 14.

The rearrangement links TRBV18 to TRBJ2-4; the match to TRBD2 covers 8 bases. CDR1 KGHSH and CDR2 LQKENI come from the germline V gene. V was pared by 3 bases and J by 0 bases, with 4 bases of the junction left unmatched. The CDR3 loop spans 16 amino acids. CDR3 sequence (DNA): TGTGCCAGCTCACCTAGCGGGGCCCTAGCCAAAAACATTCAGTACTTC. As protein: CASSPSGALAKNIQYF.

The chain couples TRBV4-3 to TRBJ1-1; 10 bases are a match to TRBD1. CDR1 LGHNA and CDR2 YSLEER come from the germline V gene. After removal of 1 base from V and 5 bases from J, the junction contained 7 bases not matched to a gene. The CDR3 covers 16 residues. The CDR3 sequence is CASSQGQGARGTEAFF. The CDR3 nucleotides read TGCGCCAGCAGCCAAGGACAGGGGGCGAGAGGTACTGAAGCTTTCTTT.

This clonotype was detected a few times. This chain joins TRBV20-1 and TRBJ2-7; D call uncertain. CDR1 DFQATT and CDR2 SNEGSKA come from the germline V gene (reference sequence). Trimming took 6 bases from V and 0 from J, leaving 9 bases between them. This CDR3 has 12 amino acids. The CDR3 sequence: CSAARFSYEQYF. In DNA form, the CDR3 reads TGCAGTGCCGCGCGGTTCTCCTACGAGCAGTACTTC.

DNA of the CDR3: TGTGCCAGCAGCTTAAGTTTTAGCAATCAGCCCCAGCATTTT. Translation gives CASSLSFSNQPQHF. The rearrangement uses TRBV5-6 and TRBJ1-5; unclear D gene. Trimming left V 2 bases short and J 0 bases short, with 6 bases between. From germline, CDR1 is SGHDT and CDR2 YYEEEE. The CDR3 has 14 amino acids.

The V and J genes are TRBV7-9 and TRBJ2-1; D is perhaps TRBD2 (5 bases). Germline-derived CDR1 and CDR2 are SEHNR and FQNEAQ (reference sequence). V was shortened by 1 base and J by 0 bases, with 10 bases between the two germline ends. This CDR3 comprises 16 residues. CDR3 in DNA: TGTGCCAGCAGCTTAGACCGGGGTAGCTCCTACAATGAGCAGTTCTTC. Its translation is CASSLDRGSSYNEQFF.

The chain has TRBV7-9 and TRBJ1-2; D possibly corresponds to TRBD1 (6 bases). Per the germline V gene, CDR1 is SEHNR and CDR2 is FQNEAQ (reference sequence). V shed 2 bases and J shed 8 bases, with 24 bases lying between them. The CDR3 length is 17 residues. CDR3 residues: CASSLSGRGPTAHGYTF. In DNA form, the CDR3 reads TGTGCCAGCAGCTTAAGTGGCAGGGGCCCTACGGCCCACGGCTACACCTTC.

By proportion, this clonotype is large. The chain is built from TRBV10-2 and TRBJ2-7, with 7 nucleotides matching TRBD1. The CDR3 runs 13 residues. J gave up 0 bases and V 7 bases, and 3 bases lay outside the gene matches. Per the germline V gene, CDR1 is WSHSY and CDR2 is SAAADI. CDR3 amino acids: CASMTGHSYEQYF. The CDR3 nucleotides are TGCGCCAGCATGACAGGGCACTCCTACGAGCAGTACTTC.

V gene TRBV5-1 combines with J gene TRBJ2-1; D unresolved. The germline CDR1 and CDR2 sequences are SGHRS and YFSETQ. The V gene lost 4 bases and the J gene lost 2 bases, with 13 bases spanning the gap. This CDR3 is 15 amino acids long. The CDR3 sequence is CASSPPELPYNEQFF. The CDR3 nucleotides are TGCGCCAGCAGCCCCCCGGAGCTCCCCTACAATGAGCAGTTCTTC.

This clonotype was recorded a few times. A read error may explain this, as a much larger clone is one base away. CDR3 nucleotide sequence: TGTGCCAGCAGCCGACAGGGGTCCCAAGAGACCCAGTACTTC. Encoded protein: CASSRQGSQETQYF. This chain links TRBV7-3 with TRBJ2-5; 8 bases map to TRBD1. Germline lookup yields CDR1 SGHTA and CDR2 FQGTGA. The CDR3 length is 14 residues. V lost 5 bases and J lost 1; bases outside the gene matches: 3.

The rearrangement uses TRBV7-2 and TRBJ2-7; 13 positions agree with TRBD2. V was clipped by 4 bases and J by 8 bases; unmatched bases: 2. The CDR3 covers 13 residues. Germline loops: CDR1 SGHTA, CDR2 FQGNSA. The CDR3 reads CASSSLAGGQQYV. For the CDR3, the DNA is TGTGCCAGCAGCTCACTAGCGGGGGGGCAGCAGTACGTC.

This clonotype has just a few counts. The rearrangement joins TRBV28 to TRBJ1-3; D perhaps matches TRBD1 (5 bases). CDR3 length: 14 residues. V lost 8 bases, J lost 0 bases, and 11 bases lay in between. Per the germline V gene, CDR1 is MDHEN and CDR2 is SYDVKM. CDR3 nucleotides: TGTGCCAGCCGGCAGGGCGGCTCTGGAAACACCATATATTTT. This sequence encodes CASRQGGSGNTIYF. The whole variable domain, remainder taken from reference TRBV28 and TRBJ1-3, is DVKVTQSSRYLVKRTGEKVFLECVQDMDHENMFWYRQDPGLGLRLIYFSYDVKMKEKGDIPEGYSVSREKKERFSLILESASTNQTSMYLCASRQGGSGNTIYFGEGSWLTVV.

This clonotype was detected a few times. The chain employs TRBV28 and TRBJ1-6; D not certain. Trimming removed 3 bases from V and 9 bases from J, with 12 bases in between. The V gene's germline CDR1 is MDHEN and CDR2 SYDVKM. The CDR3 is 14 amino acids. Here the CDR3 reads CASSFGRKGSPLHF. CDR3 in DNA: TGTGCCAGCAGTTTCGGGCGAAAAGGTTCACCCCTCCACTTT.

This clonotype was found a few times. The CDR3 sequence is CASSLGPDGYGYTF. As DNA, the CDR3 is TGCGCCAGCAGCTTGGGCCCGGATGGGTATGGCTACACCTTC. This chain connects TRBV5-1 to TRBJ1-2; the D is unclear. Germline lookup yields CDR1 SGHRS and CDR2 YFSETQ. With 0 bases removed from V and 5 bases from J, the gap between germline ends came to 11 bases. The CDR3 runs to 14 residues.

The chain carries TRBV29-1 and TRBJ2-3, with D possibly TRBD2 on 5 matching bases. Trimming pared 4 bases from V and 1 base from J, leaving 9 bases between. The length of the CDR3 is 13 residues. CDR1 and CDR2 (germline): SQVTM, ANQGSEA. For the CDR3, the DNA is TGCAGCGTTGGAGGACTTGGCACAGATACGCAGTATTTT. This codes for CSVGGLGTDTQYF.

V is TRBV7-2 and J is TRBJ1-1; tentative D call: TRBD1 (5 bases). Germline values: CDR1 SGHTA, CDR2 FQGNSA. The CDR3 runs 14 residues. V was trimmed by 3 bases and J by 1 base, leaving 9 bases between them. CDR3 coding DNA: TGTGCCAGCAGCTTCGGGGGAAGGAACACTGAAGCTTTCTTT. It is translated as CASSFGGRNTEAFF.

There are a few counts of this clonotype. This chain connects TRBV7-7 to TRBJ2-3; possibly TRBD2 for D (5 bases). Per germline, CDR1 SSHAT and CDR2 FNYEAQ (reference sequence). V was shortened by 4 bases and J by 10 bases, with 15 bases between the two germline ends. CDR3 length: 13 amino acids. The chain's CDR3 is CASSSALRDSQYF. In nucleotides, the CDR3 is TGTGCCAGCAGCTCCGCCCTTCGGGATTCGCAGTATTTT.

At least ten counts were recorded for this clonotype. This rearrangement joins TRBV4-1 to TRBJ2-3; D may be TRBD1 or TRBD2 (6 bases each). Trimming removed 0 bases at V and 5 bases at J, with 12 bases between. Germline V lookup: CDR1 MGHRA, CDR2 YSYEKL. The CDR3 length is 15 residues. In nucleotides, the CDR3 is TGCGCCAGCAGCCAAGATGGAGGGGGAGGAGATACGCAGTATTTT. Its translation is CASSQDGGGGDTQYF.

This chain joins TRBV9 and TRBJ2-7, with D perhaps matching TRBD1 (5 bases). The V end lost 3 bases, the J end lost 1 base, and 14 bases lay between the germline ends. Germline CDR1 SGDLS, CDR2 YYNGEE. The CDR3 runs 15 residues. The CDR3 spells CASSGQETASYEQYF. The CDR3, as DNA: TGTGCCAGCAGCGGACAAGAGACAGCTTCCTACGAGCAGTACTTC.